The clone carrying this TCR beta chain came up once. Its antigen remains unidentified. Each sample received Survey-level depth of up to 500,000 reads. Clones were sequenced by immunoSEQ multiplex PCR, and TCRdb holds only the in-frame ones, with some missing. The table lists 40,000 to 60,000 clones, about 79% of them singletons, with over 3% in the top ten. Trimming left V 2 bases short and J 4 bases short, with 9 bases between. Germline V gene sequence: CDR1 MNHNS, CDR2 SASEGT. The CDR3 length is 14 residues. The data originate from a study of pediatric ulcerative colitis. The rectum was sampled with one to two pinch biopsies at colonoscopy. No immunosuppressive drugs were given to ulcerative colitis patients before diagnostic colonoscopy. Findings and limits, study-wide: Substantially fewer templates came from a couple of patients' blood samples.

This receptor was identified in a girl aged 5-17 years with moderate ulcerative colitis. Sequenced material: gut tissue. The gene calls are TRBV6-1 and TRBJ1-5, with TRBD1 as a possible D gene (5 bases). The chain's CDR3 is CASSERTFNQPQHF. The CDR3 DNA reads TGTGCCAGCAGTGAAAGGACATTTAATCAGCCCCAGCATTTT.